This T cell receptor beta chain was profiled in a study of blood T cell repertoires in COVID-19. Turning to the study itself: Researchers got acute and convalescent COVID-19 samples from the United States, Italy and Spain.

V lost 6 bases and J 1 base, leaving 13 bases between the germline ends. The V gene's germline CDR1 is MNHEY and CDR2 SVGAGI. The CDR3 sequence is 14 residues long. Original analysis: Reference gene primer amplification in the assay estimated nucleated cell counts. The table came from immunoSEQ multiplex PCR; TCRdb's copy has only in-frame clones and leaves some out. The DNA was the basis for D and trimming; V, J and clone size are from that table. The sample comprises tens of thousands of clones, 90% of which are singletons, and about 1.3% rests with the top ten. The J gene is TRBJ2-7, the V gene TRBV6-5; D perhaps matches TRBD1 (5 bases). The source material was peripheral blood. This clonotype was obtained from a man in his fifties or sixties with acute or convalescent COVID-19. The CDR3 loop is CASRDQGISYEQYF. The CDR3 DNA reads TGTGCCAGCAGGGATCAGGGAATTTCCTACGAGCAGTACTTC.